The next 8 T cell receptor beta chains were all read from a single sample in a study of T cells after yellow fever vaccination. Each CDR3 protein gets one entry after TCRdb re-called the 5' RACE reads with MiXCR. The sample has just under 85,000 distinct CDR3 sequences, 10% to 15% seen once. Source: CD8+ T cells not binding an NS4B(214-222) dextramer, sorted from PBMCs, taken 21 days after the first yellow fever vaccination. The receptors were sampled from a man between 18 and 35 years old who received the YFV17D yellow fever vaccine.

The CDR3 DNA follows: TGCAGTGCTACTACTATTGGGAATAATCAGCCCCAGCATTTT. Amino acid sequence: CSATTIGNNQPQHF. The chain links TRBV20-1 to TRBJ1-5; D is uncertain. Germline CDR1 reads DFQATT; CDR2 reads SNEGSKA (reference sequence). Between the trimmed V and J ends, which lost 4 bases and 4 bases, there was a span of 14 bases. The CDR3 contains 14 residues.

The sample holds one count of this clonotype. V and J are TRBV6-5 and TRBJ2-7, with TRBD2 matching over 8 bases. The CDR3 sequence is 18 residues long. V was clipped by 1 base and J by 1 base; unmatched bases: 12. The germline V gene encodes CDR1 MNHEY and CDR2 SVGAGI. The CDR3 nucleotides read TGTGCCAGCAGTTACTTCTTACTAGCGGAGGCCGAGTCCTACGAGCAGTACTTC. Encoded protein: CASSYFLLAEAESYEQYF.

CDR3 coding DNA: TGCGCCAGCAGCCCTAGAAGGGTGAACACTGAAGCTTTCTTT. Translated: CASSPRRVNTEAFF. The chain recombines TRBV5-1 with TRBJ1-1; D is ambiguous. The V gene's germline CDR1 is SGHRS and CDR2 YFSETQ. V was trimmed by 4 bases and J by 0 bases, leaving 10 bases between them. The CDR3 contains 14 residues.

This clonotype came up a few times. The chain employs TRBV29-1 and TRBJ1-5; D is ambiguous. V was clipped by 0 bases and J by 5 bases, with 11 bases between them. The CDR3 is made up of 14 amino acids. Germline CDR1 and CDR2: SQVTM and ANQGSEA. The CDR3 DNA follows: TGCAGCGTTGAAGATCGGGGAAGCGATCAGCCCCAGCATTTT. Amino acids: CSVEDRGSDQPQHF.

This clonotype has more than one count but fewer than ten. The chain combines TRBV14 with TRBJ2-1; the match to TRBD2 covers 9 bases. The CDR3 spans 17 residues. The germline gives CDR1 SGHDN, CDR2 FVKESK. V lost 0 bases to trimming and J lost 9 bases; unmatched junction nucleotides: 12. CDR3 in DNA: TGTGCCAGCAGCCAAGATGTTGGCCTAGCGGGGACCGGTGAGCAGTTCTTC. Its translation is CASSQDVGLAGTGEQFF.

Only a few counts were recorded for this clonotype. The J gene is TRBJ2-3, the V gene TRBV12-3 or TRBV12-4; D is ambiguous. This CDR3 comprises 14 residues. V dropped 4 bases and J dropped 6 bases, with 14 bases sitting between them. CDR3 amino acids: CASSYLLGLDTQYF. CDR3 nucleotides: TGTGCCAGCAGTTACCTATTAGGGCTGGATACGCAGTATTTT.

The V and J genes are TRBV5-6 and TRBJ1-2; D gene uncertain. Looked up from germline, CDR1 is SGHDT and CDR2 is YYEEEE. The CDR3 spans 14 residues. Between the trimmed V and J ends, which lost 2 bases and 4 bases, there was a span of 12 bases. This CDR3 reads CASSFGLVIYGYTF. DNA for the CDR3: TGTGCCAGCAGCTTCGGTTTGGTGATCTATGGCTACACCTTC.

The CDR3: CASRPPGTTYEQYF. The DNA for the CDR3 is TGTGCCAGCAGACCGCCCGGGACTACCTACGAGCAGTACTTC. The chain carries TRBV11-2 and TRBJ2-7; 7 nucleotides match TRBD2. There are 14 residues in the CDR3. V lost 6 bases and J lost 2; bases outside the gene matches: 7. Germline V gene lookup returns CDR1 SGHAT and CDR2 FQNNGV.